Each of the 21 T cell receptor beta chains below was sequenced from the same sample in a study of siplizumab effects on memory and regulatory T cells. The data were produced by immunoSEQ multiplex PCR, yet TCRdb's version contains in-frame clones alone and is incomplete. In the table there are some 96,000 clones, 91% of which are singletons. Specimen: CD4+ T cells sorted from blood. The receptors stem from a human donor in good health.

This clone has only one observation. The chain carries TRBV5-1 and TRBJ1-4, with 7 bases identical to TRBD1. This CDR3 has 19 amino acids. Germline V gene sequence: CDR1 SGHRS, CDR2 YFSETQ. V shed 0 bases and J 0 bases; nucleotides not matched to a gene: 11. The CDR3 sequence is CASSLVEGAVPTTNEKLFF. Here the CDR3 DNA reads TGCGCCAGCAGCTTGGTGGAGGGGGCAGTCCCCACAACTAATGAAAAACTGTTTTTT.

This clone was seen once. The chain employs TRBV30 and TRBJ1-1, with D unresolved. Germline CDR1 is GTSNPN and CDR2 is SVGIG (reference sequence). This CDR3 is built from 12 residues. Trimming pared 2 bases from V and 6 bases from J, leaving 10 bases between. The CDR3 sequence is CAWSLYPAEAFF. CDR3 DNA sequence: TGTGCCTGGAGTTTGTATCCGGCTGAAGCTTTCTTT.

The CDR3 reads CATAFRTGSNQPQHF. The CDR3 DNA follows: TGTGCCACCGCCTTCCGGACCGGCAGCAATCAGCCCCAGCATTTT. The gene calls are TRBV19 and TRBJ1-5; D not certain. V shed 10 bases and J shed 1 base, with 17 bases lying between them. The CDR3 runs 15 residues. Germline-derived CDR1 and CDR2 are LNHDA and SQIVND (reference sequence).

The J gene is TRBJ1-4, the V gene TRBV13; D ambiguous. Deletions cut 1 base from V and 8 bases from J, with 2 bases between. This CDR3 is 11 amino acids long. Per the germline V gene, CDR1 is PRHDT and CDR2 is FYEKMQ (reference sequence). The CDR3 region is CASSLAEKLFF. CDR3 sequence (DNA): TGTGCCAGCAGCTTAGCCGAAAAACTGTTTTTT.

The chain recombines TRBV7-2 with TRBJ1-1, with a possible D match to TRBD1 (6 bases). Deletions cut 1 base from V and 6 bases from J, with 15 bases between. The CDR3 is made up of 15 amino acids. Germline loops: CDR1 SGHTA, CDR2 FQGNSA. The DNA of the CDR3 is TGTGCCAGCAGCTTAGTCTCGAGAGGGGGTCCTGAAGCTTTCTTT. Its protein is CASSLVSRGGPEAFF.

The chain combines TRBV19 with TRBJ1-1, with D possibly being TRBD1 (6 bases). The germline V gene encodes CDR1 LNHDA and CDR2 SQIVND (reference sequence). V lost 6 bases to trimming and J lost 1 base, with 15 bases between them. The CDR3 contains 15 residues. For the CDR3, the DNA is TGTGCCAGTAGAGGGGGGTCCCTGGGGAACACTGAAGCTTTCTTT. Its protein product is CASRGGSLGNTEAFF.

CDR3 nucleotides: TGTGCCAGTAGTATAGTTCCCAAGCTACAGGGACCGACAAGCTCCTATAATTCACCCCTCCACTTT. Its translation: CASSIVPKLQGPTSSYNSPLHF. The chain couples TRBV19 to TRBJ1-6; possible D gene TRBD1, 6 bases. V lost 1 base and J 0 bases, leaving 25 bases between the germline ends. CDR3 length: 22 residues. Germline CDR1 is LNHDA and CDR2 is SQIVND (reference sequence).

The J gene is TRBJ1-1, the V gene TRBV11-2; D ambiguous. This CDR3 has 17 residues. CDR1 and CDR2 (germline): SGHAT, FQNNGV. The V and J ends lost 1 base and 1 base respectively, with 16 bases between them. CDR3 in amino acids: CASSLATAKVTNTEAFF. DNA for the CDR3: TGTGCCAGCAGCTTAGCGACGGCGAAGGTTACGAACACTGAAGCTTTCTTT.

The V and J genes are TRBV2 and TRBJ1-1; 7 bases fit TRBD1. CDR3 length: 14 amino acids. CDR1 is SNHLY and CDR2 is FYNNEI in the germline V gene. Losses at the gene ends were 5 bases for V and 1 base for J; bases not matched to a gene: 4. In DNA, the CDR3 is TGTGCCAGCAGTAACAGGGGAGAGAACACTGAAGCTTTCTTT. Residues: CASSNRGENTEAFF. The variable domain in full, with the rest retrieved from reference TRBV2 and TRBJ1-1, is EPEVTQTPSHQVTQMGQEVILRCVPISNHLYFYWYRQILGQKVEFLVSFYNNEISEKSEIFDDQFSVERPDGSNFTLKIRSTKLEDSAMYFCASSNRGENTEAFFGQGTRLTVV.

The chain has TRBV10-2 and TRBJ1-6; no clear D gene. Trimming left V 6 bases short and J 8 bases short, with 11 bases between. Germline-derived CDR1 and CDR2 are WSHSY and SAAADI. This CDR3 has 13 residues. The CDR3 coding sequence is TGCGCCAGCAGCTCGTTGAGGGATTCACCCCTCCACTTT. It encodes CASSSLRDSPLHF.

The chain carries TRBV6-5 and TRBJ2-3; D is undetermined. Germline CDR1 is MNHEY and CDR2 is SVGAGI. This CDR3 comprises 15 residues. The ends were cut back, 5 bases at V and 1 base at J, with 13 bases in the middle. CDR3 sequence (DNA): TGTGCCAGCAGTCCCCCTTTGACCCGCACAGATACGCAGTATTTT. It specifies CASSPPLTRTDTQYF.

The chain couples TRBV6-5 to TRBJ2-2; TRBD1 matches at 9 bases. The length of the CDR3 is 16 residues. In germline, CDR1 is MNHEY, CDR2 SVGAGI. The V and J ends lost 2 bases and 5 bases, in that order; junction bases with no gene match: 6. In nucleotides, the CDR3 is TGTGCCAGCAGTTACAAACAGGGGGCGCGGACCGGGGAGCTGTTTTTT. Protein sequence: CASSYKQGARTGELFF.

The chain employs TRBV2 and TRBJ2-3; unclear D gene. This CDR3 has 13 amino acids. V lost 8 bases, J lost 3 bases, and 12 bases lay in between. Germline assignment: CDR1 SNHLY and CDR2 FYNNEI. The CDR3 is CASRWLETDTQYF. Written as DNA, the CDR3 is TGTGCCAGCCGCTGGCTGGAAACAGATACGCAGTATTTT.

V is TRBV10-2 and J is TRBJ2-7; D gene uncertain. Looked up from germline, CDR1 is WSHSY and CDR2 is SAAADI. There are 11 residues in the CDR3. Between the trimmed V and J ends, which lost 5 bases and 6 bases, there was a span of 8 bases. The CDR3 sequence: CASSKGPEQYF. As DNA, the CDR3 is TGCGCCAGCAGTAAAGGGCCCGAGCAGTACTTC.

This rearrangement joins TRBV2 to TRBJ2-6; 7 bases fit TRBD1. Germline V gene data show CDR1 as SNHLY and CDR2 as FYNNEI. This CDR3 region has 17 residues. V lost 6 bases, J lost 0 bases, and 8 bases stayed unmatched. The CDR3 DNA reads TGTGCCAGCAGCCAAAGGGGGACAGCCTCTGGGGCCAACGTCCTGACTTTC. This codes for CASSQRGTASGANVLTF.

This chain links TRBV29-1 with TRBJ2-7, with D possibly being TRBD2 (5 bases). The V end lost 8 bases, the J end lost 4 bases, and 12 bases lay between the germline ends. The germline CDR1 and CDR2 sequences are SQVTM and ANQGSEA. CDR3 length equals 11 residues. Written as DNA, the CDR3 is TGCAGCTTTCTTGGGGAGTACGAGCAGTACTTC. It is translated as CSFLGEYEQYF.

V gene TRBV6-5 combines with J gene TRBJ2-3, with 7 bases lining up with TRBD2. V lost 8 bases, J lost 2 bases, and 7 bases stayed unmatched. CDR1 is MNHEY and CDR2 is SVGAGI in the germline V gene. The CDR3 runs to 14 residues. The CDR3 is CASVKGGDTDTQYF. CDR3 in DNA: TGTGCCAGCGTGAAGGGAGGGGACACAGATACGCAGTATTTT.

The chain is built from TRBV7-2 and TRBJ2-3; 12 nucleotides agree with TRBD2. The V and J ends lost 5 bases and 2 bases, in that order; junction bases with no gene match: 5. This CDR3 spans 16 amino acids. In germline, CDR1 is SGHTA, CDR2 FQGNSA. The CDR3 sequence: CASSMRLAGDTDTQYF. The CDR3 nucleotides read TGTGCCAGCAGCATGCGACTAGCGGGGGACACAGATACGCAGTATTTT.

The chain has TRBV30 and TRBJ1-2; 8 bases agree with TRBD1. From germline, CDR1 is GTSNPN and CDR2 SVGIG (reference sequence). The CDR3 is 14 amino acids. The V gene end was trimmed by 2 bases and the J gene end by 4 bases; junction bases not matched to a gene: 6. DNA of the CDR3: TGTGCCTGGAGTAAACAGGGGGGACTCTATGGCTACACCTTC. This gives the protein CAWSKQGGLYGYTF.

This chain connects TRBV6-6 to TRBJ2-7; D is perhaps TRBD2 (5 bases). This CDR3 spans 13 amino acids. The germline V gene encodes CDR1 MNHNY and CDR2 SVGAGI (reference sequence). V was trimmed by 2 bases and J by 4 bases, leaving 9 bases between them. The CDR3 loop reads CASSYRPGYEQYF. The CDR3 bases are TGTGCCAGCAGTTACCGTCCGGGGTACGAGCAGTACTTC.

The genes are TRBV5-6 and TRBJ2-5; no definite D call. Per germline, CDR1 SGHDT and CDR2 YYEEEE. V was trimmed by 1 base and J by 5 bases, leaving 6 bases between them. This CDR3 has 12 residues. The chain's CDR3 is CASSLKRETQYF. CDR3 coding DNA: TGTGCCAGCAGCTTGAAACGTGAGACCCAGTACTTC.